What follows are 9 T cell receptor beta chains derived from one specimen sequenced in a study of T cell responses to AZD1222 COVID-19 vaccine. Assay: immunoSEQ multiplex PCR; the TCRdb copy retains only in-frame clones and omits some. The data contain 150,000 to 200,000 clones, just over 90% of them singletons. This material consisted of peripheral blood, taken on day 0 of AZD1222 vaccination. The receptors derive from an adult in good health.

This clone was detected once. CDR3 DNA sequence: TGTGCCATCACCGACTCACAGGGGGCGGGGTACAATGAGCAGTTCTTC. It translates to CAITDSQGAGYNEQFF. The chain is built from TRBV10-3 and TRBJ2-1; 9 bases align to TRBD1. There are 16 residues in the CDR3. The trim removed 7 bases at V and 4 bases at J, leaving 11 bases unmatched. Per the germline V gene, CDR1 is ENHRY and CDR2 is SYGVKD.

V gene TRBV28 combines with J gene TRBJ2-7; tentative D call: TRBD2 (6 bases). This CDR3 comprises 15 residues. Looked up from germline, CDR1 is MDHEN and CDR2 is SYDVKM. Trimming left V 7 bases short and J 0 bases short, with 16 bases between. CDR3 in amino acids: CASTRRGSHSYEQYF. For the CDR3, the DNA is TGTGCCAGCACCCGACGGGGGTCCCACTCCTACGAGCAGTACTTC.

This chain uses TRBV7-9 with TRBJ2-2; D is ambiguous. V was cut by 1 base and J by 7 bases, with 4 bases left in between. Germline CDR1 SEHNR, CDR2 FQNEAQ (reference sequence). The CDR3 contains 12 residues. The DNA for the CDR3 is TGTGCCAGCAGCTTAGACGACGGGGAGCTGTTTTTT. Residues: CASSLDDGELFF. Variable domain in full (rest from reference TRBV7-9 and TRBJ2-2): DTGVSQNPRHKITKRGQNVTFRCDPISEHNRLYWYRQTLGQGPEFLTYFQNEAQLEKSRLLSDRFSAERPKGSFSTLEIQRTEQGDSAMYLCASSLDDGELFFGEGSRLTVL.

The chain is built from TRBV5-1 and TRBJ1-1, with D perhaps TRBD1 (6 bases). Looked up from germline, CDR1 is SGHRS and CDR2 is YFSETQ. This CDR3 is built from 16 residues. Trimming pared 0 bases from V and 0 bases from J, leaving 12 bases between. The CDR3 sequence is CASSLAGGPMNTEAFF. In nucleotides, the CDR3 is TGCGCCAGCAGCTTGGCTGGGGGCCCCATGAACACTGAAGCTTTCTTT.

V gene TRBV28 combines with J gene TRBJ2-7; 7 bases are shared with TRBD1. Germline CDR1 MDHEN, CDR2 SYDVKM. V dropped 4 bases and J dropped 6; count of bases not matched to a gene: 18. There are 17 residues in the CDR3. As DNA, the CDR3 is TGTGCCAGCAGTTCCCGGTTAGGGCCAAGGGGGCAAATCGAGCAGTACTTC. Its translation: CASSSRLGPRGQIEQYF.

This clone was picked up one time. The gene calls are TRBV3-1 (or the pseudogene TRBV3-2) and TRBJ2-1; D possibly corresponds to TRBD1 (6 bases). There are 14 residues in the CDR3. In germline, CDR1 is LGHDT, CDR2 YNNKEL (reference sequence). The V end was cut by 1 base, the J end by 5 bases, with 9 bases between. DNA for the CDR3: TGTGCCAGCAGCCAAGGGACAGTAGACAATGAGCAGTTCTTC. Residues: CASSQGTVDNEQFF.

This rearrangement joins TRBV10-1 to TRBJ2-7; 7 bases map to TRBD1. CDR3 length: 15 amino acids. The trim removed 0 bases at V and 2 bases at J, leaving 4 bases unmatched. Per germline, CDR1 WNHNN and CDR2 SYGVQD (reference sequence). The DNA for the CDR3 is TGCGCCAGCAGTGAGTCGGGGCAGGGGGCCTACGAGCAGTACTTC. Translated, it gives CASSESGQGAYEQYF.

The chain uses TRBV29-1 and TRBJ2-5, with D hard to call. CDR3 length: 13 residues. Germline V gene sequence: CDR1 SQVTM, CDR2 ANQGSEA. V lost 4 bases to trimming and J lost 5 bases, with 14 bases between them. CDR3 protein: CSVAKGSQETQYF. The CDR3 region has the DNA TGCAGCGTTGCAAAGGGCAGTCAGGAGACCCAGTACTTC.

This clone was found a few times. The rearrangement links TRBV6-5 to TRBJ2-2, with 7 bases identical to TRBD1. CDR1 MNHEY and CDR2 SVGAGI come from the germline V gene. The length of the CDR3 is 16 residues. V lost 0 bases to trimming and J lost 5 bases; unmatched junction nucleotides: 6. CDR3 amino acids: CASSYSDRVKTGELFF. DNA of the CDR3: TGTGCCAGCAGTTACTCCGACAGGGTGAAGACCGGGGAGCTGTTTTTT.